Shown below are 17 T cell receptor beta chains from a single sample sequenced in a study of blood T cell repertoires in COVID-19. Profiled with immunoSEQ multiplex PCR; TCRdb holds only in-frame clones, not every one. The sample has roughly 220,000 clones, roughly 88% seen once. Sequencing used PBMCs or T cells enriched from blood (not recorded which). The receptors derive from a woman in her 40s with acute COVID-19.

This rearrangement joins TRBV7-8 to TRBJ1-5; TRBD1 aligns across 9 bases. J gave up 7 bases and V 5 bases, and 3 bases lay outside the gene matches. The CDR3 length is 13 residues. Germline V CDR1 and CDR2: SGHVS, FQNEAQ. The DNA for the CDR3 is TGTGCCAGCAGCCAGGACAGGGGCCAGCCCCAGCATTTT. Its translation is CASSQDRGQPQHF.

The chain is built from TRBV11-2 and TRBJ1-1; D is uncertain. The CDR3 is 14 residues long. Trimming removed 3 bases at V and 2 bases at J, with 10 bases between. Germline CDR1 reads SGHAT; CDR2 reads FQNNGV. This CDR3 is CASSFNRDNTEAFF. The CDR3, as DNA: TGTGCCAGCAGCTTTAACCGGGATAACACTGAAGCTTTCTTT.

The chain uses TRBV18 and TRBJ2-1; TRBD2 agrees at 8 bases. J gave up 1 base and V 2 bases, and 7 bases lay outside the gene matches. The CDR3 runs to 17 residues. The germline V gene has CDR1 KGHSH and CDR2 LQKENI. CDR3 bases: TGTGCCAGCTCACCAACCCCAGCGGGGGCGTCCTACAATGAGCAGTTCTTC. Encoded protein: CASSPTPAGASYNEQFF.

The rearrangement joins TRBV6-2 or TRBV6-3 to TRBJ1-2; 8 bases are a match to TRBD1. CDR3 size: 15 residues. Germline V gene sequence: CDR1 MNHEY, CDR2 SVGEGT. V was pared by 3 bases and J by 6 bases, with 9 bases of the junction left unmatched. The CDR3 is CASSYLDRDKDGYTF. CDR3 in DNA: TGTGCCAGCAGTTATTTGGACAGGGACAAAGATGGCTACACCTTC.

CDR3 in amino acids: CASLPGTKTGGARNTEAFF. The CDR3 DNA sequence: TGCGCCAGCTTACCGGGGACAAAAACAGGGGGCGCTCGGAACACTGAAGCTTTCTTT. The gene calls are TRBV5-1 and TRBJ1-1; 9 bases line up with TRBD1. Trimming cost V 7 bases and J 1 base; bases outside gene matches: 20. There are 19 residues in the CDR3. CDR1 and CDR2 from the germline V gene are SGHRS and YFSETQ.

The rearrangement links TRBV7-2 to TRBJ1-4; D ambiguous. V lost 4 bases to trimming and J lost 4 bases, with 7 bases between them. Germline V gene sequence: CDR1 SGHTA, CDR2 FQGNSA. The CDR3 is 13 amino acids. The CDR3 sequence: CASSSSGNEKLFF. The CDR3 DNA sequence: TGTGCCAGCAGCTCGAGTGGTAATGAAAAACTGTTTTTT.

Written as DNA, the CDR3 is TGTGCCAGTAGGACAGAACAGGGGGCTCAACTGTTTTTT. Translation gives CASRTEQGAQLFF. V and J are TRBV19 and TRBJ1-4; TRBD1 matches 9 bases. Unmatched junction bases numbered 8, after V lost 6 bases and J lost 12 bases. CDR1 and CDR2 from the germline V gene are LNHDA and SQIVND (reference sequence). There are 13 residues in the CDR3.

This clone was seen a single time. CDR3 in DNA: TGTGCCAGCAGCGCAGACAGGGTCTGGAGCGAGCAGTACTTC. It encodes CASSADRVWSEQYF. The V call is TRBV6-5, the J call TRBJ2-7; 7 bases fit TRBD1. V lost 6 bases, J lost 6 bases, and 11 bases stayed unmatched. Looked up from germline, CDR1 is MNHEY and CDR2 is SVGAGI. This CDR3 is 14 amino acids long.

The chain uses TRBV2 and TRBJ1-6, with a tentative D call TRBD1 (5 bases). Trimming removed 3 bases from V and 7 bases from J, with 19 bases in between. Germline lookup yields CDR1 SNHLY and CDR2 FYNNEI. The CDR3 is 17 residues long. CDR3 in DNA: TGTGCCAGCAGTGAGGGACTCCGGGACGGGGAAAATTCACCCCTCCACTTT. This encodes CASSEGLRDGENSPLHF.

The V gene is TRBV9, the J gene TRBJ1-2, with a tentative D call TRBD1 (5 bases). The CDR3 is 14 residues long. The germline CDR1 and CDR2 sequences are SGDLS and YYNGEE. Trimming removed 0 bases from V and 8 bases from J, with 14 bases in between. Written as DNA, the CDR3 is TGTGCCAGCAGCGTAGTGTGGGACTCTAGCGGCTACACCTTC. It yields the protein CASSVVWDSSGYTF.

CDR3 nucleotide sequence: TGTGCCAGTAGTATAGCGCGGGGAAGTGGCTACACCTTC. It yields the protein CASSIARGSGYTF. The chain is built from TRBV19 and TRBJ1-2; D is ambiguous. Germline V gives CDR1 LNHDA, CDR2 SQIVND (reference sequence). V lost 1 base, J lost 7 bases, and 10 bases lay in between. The CDR3 loop spans 13 amino acids.

The J gene is TRBJ2-2, the V gene TRBV18; possible D gene TRBD2, 5 bases. V was pared by 5 bases and J by 4 bases, with 17 bases between. Germline V lookup: CDR1 KGHSH, CDR2 LQKENI. CDR3 length: 16 amino acids. CDR3 nucleotide sequence: TGTGCCAGCTCATCACTCTCGCGAGCGGCCACCGGGGAGCTGTTTTTT. This gives the protein CASSSLSRAATGELFF.

The genes are TRBV2 and TRBJ2-7; the match to TRBD1 covers 9 bases. From germline, CDR1 is SNHLY and CDR2 FYNNEI. The CDR3 has 11 amino acids. V trimming: 2 bases; J trimming: 11 bases; junction bases outside the gene matches: 1. For the CDR3, the DNA is TGTGCCAGCAGTGAAAGGACAGGGGAGTACTTC. Translation gives CASSERTGEYF.

The chain links TRBV5-1 to TRBJ1-1; D not resolved. CDR1 SGHRS and CDR2 YFSETQ come from the germline V gene. Between the trimmed V and J ends, which lost 5 bases and 6 bases, there was a span of 14 bases. The CDR3 has 13 amino acids. CDR3 protein: CASSRGPNAEAFF. The DNA of the CDR3 is TGCGCCAGCAGTCGAGGTCCAAACGCTGAAGCTTTCTTT. The variable domain in full, completed from reference TRBV5-1 and TRBJ1-1, reads KAGVTQTPRYLIKTRGQQVTLSCSPISGHRSVSWYQQTPGQGLQFLFEYFSETQRNKGNFPGRFSGRQFSNSRSEMNVSTLELGDSALYLCASSRGPNAEAFFGQGTRLTVV.

The chain joins TRBV10-3 to TRBJ2-1; a possible D gene is TRBD2 (6 bases). This CDR3 spans 12 amino acids. V lost 3 bases to trimming and J lost 9 bases, with 9 bases between them. In germline, CDR1 is ENHRY, CDR2 SYGVKD. In nucleotides, the CDR3 is TGTGCCATCAGTGATTCGGGGGTTGAGCAGTTCTTC. It codes for CAISDSGVEQFF.

This rearrangement joins TRBV11-3 to TRBJ2-7, with a weak D call TRBD2 (6 bases). The germline gives CDR1 SGHNT, CDR2 YENEEA. The CDR3 covers 12 residues. V lost 3 bases to trimming and J lost 6 bases, with 9 bases between them. Here the CDR3 reads CASSFPGGEQYF. The CDR3 DNA follows: TGTGCCAGCAGCTTCCCCGGGGGCGAGCAGTACTTC. Filled out from reference TRBV11-3 and TRBJ2-7, the complete variable domain reads EAGVVQSPRYKIIEKKQPVAFWCNPISGHNTLYWYLQNLGQGPELLIRYENEEAVDDSQLPKDRFSAERLKGVDSTLKIQPAELGDSAVYLCASSFPGGEQYFGPGTRLTVT.

V and J are TRBV5-1 and TRBJ2-6, with 9 bases identical to TRBD1. J gave up 2 bases and V 7 bases, and 7 bases lay outside the gene matches. From germline, CDR1 is SGHRS and CDR2 YFSETQ. The CDR3 spans 16 residues. The CDR3 nucleotides read TGCGCCAGCCAAGACGGACAGGGGACTGGGGCCAACGTCCTGACTTTC. It is translated as CASQDGQGTGANVLTF.